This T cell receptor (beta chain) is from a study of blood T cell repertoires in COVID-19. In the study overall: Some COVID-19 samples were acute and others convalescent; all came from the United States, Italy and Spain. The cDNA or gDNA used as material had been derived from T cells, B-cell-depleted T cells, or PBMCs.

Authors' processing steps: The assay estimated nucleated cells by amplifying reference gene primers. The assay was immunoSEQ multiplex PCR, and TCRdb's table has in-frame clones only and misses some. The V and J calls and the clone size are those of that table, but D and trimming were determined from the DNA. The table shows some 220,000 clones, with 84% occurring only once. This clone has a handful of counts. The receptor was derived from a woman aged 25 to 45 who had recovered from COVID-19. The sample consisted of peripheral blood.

Written as DNA, the CDR3 is TGCGCCAGCAGTGAGTCTCAGGGGAAGTCACCCCTCCACTTT. Its protein product is CASSESQGKSPLHF. The chain has TRBV10-2 and TRBJ1-6, with D possibly being TRBD1 (6 bases). This CDR3 has 14 amino acids. The germline CDR1 and CDR2 sequences are WSHSY and SAAADI. V was clipped by 0 bases and J by 10 bases, with 10 bases between them.